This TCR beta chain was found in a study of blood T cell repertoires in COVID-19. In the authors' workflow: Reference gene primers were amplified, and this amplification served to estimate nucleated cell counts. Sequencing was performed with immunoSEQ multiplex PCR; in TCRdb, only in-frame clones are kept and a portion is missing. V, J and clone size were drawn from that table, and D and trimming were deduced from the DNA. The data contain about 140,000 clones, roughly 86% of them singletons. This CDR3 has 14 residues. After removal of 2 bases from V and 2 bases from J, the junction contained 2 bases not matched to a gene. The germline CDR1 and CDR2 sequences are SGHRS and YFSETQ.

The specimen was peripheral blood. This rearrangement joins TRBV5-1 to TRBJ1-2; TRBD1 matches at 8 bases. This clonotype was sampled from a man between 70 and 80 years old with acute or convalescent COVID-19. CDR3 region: CASSLWTGNYGYTF. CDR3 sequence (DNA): TGCGCCAGCAGCTTATGGACAGGGAACTATGGCTACACCTTC.